This TCR beta chain originates from a study of blood T cell repertoires in COVID-19. The table came from immunoSEQ multiplex PCR; TCRdb's copy has only in-frame clones and leaves some out. The table lists under 250,000 clones, 85% of them singletons. V lost 6 bases, J lost 8 bases, and 19 bases lay in between. CDR1 is MNHEY, CDR2 SMNVEV, per germline (reference sequence). The CDR3 spans 14 residues. This TCR derives from a woman aged 70-85 years with COVID-19, enrolled during active disease. This chain links TRBV27 with TRBJ1-2; D may be TRBD1 (5 bases). Sequenced: peripheral blood. The CDR3 sequence: CASSPGVDPGGYTF. CDR3 bases: TGTGCCAGCAGCCCGGGGGTGGATCCTGGGGGCTACACCTTC.